The 31 T cell receptor beta chains listed next were all sequenced from one sample in a study of blood T cell repertoires in COVID-19. Generated by immunoSEQ multiplex PCR, the TCRdb table keeps only in-frame clones and is missing some. The sample has more than 100,000 clones; around 82% are singletons. What was sequenced was peripheral blood. Receptors originate from a woman aged 25 to 39 who had recovered from COVID-19.

The chain is built from TRBV9 and TRBJ2-1; the D gene is possibly TRBD1 (6 bases). The germline V and J ends were trimmed by 1 base and 6 bases, with 20 bases remaining between them. CDR3 length equals 17 residues. The V gene's germline CDR1 is SGDLS and CDR2 YYNGEE. CDR3 loop: CASSVRGGGESVNEQFF. The CDR3 DNA sequence: TGTGCCAGCAGCGTAAGGGGTGGGGGCGAGTCCGTCAATGAGCAGTTCTTC.

The chain links TRBV19 to TRBJ2-7; no clear D gene. Per the germline V gene, CDR1 is LNHDA and CDR2 is SQIVND (reference sequence). CDR3 length: 13 amino acids. Trimming pared 1 base from V and 0 bases from J, leaving 4 bases between. CDR3 in DNA: TGTGCCAGTAGTATAGCGTACTCCTACGAGCAGTACTTC. This encodes CASSIAYSYEQYF.

The CDR3 here is CASSISSGLGNYGYTF. The CDR3 DNA is TGTGCCAGCAGCATTTCCTCGGGATTGGGAAACTATGGCTACACCTTC. V gene TRBV7-2 combines with J gene TRBJ1-2; D ambiguous. The CDR3 is 16 residues long. Germline V lookup: CDR1 SGHTA, CDR2 FQGNSA. V was clipped by 5 bases and J by 2 bases, with 18 bases between them.

This clone showed up just a few times. CDR3 sequence: CATSAGQGAKGANVLTF. CDR3 DNA: TGTGCCACCAGCGCCGGACAGGGGGCGAAAGGGGCCAACGTCCTGACTTTC. This chain uses TRBV15 with TRBJ2-6; TRBD1 matches at 11 bases. V lost 5 bases and J lost 4; bases outside the gene matches: 7. CDR3 length: 17 amino acids. Germline V lookup: CDR1 LNHNV, CDR2 YYDKDF (reference sequence).

This clone appeared a few times. CDR3 DNA: TGTGCCAGCAGCTTAGAGTACAGGGGCGGCTATGGCTACACCTTC. This gives the protein CASSLEYRGGYGYTF. The chain couples TRBV7-9 to TRBJ1-2; TRBD1 aligns across 7 bases. CDR3 size: 15 residues. Trimming removed 1 base from V and 4 bases from J; junction bases left unmatched: 6. In germline, CDR1 is SEHNR, CDR2 FQNEAQ (reference sequence).

The chain employs TRBV4-1 and TRBJ1-1; the D is unclear. V lost 0 bases to trimming and J lost 1 base, with 12 bases between them. The germline V gene has CDR1 MGHRA and CDR2 YSYEKL. This CDR3 spans 16 amino acids. DNA for the CDR3: TGCGCCAGCAGCCAAGATCATGCCGGGGAGAACACTGAAGCTTTCTTT. Amino acids: CASSQDHAGENTEAFF.

This chain links TRBV19 with TRBJ2-5; D ambiguous. The CDR3 consists of 11 residues. V lost 6 bases and J 7 bases, leaving 9 bases between the germline ends. Per germline, CDR1 LNHDA and CDR2 SQIVND (reference sequence). The CDR3 is CASRSGLTQYF. CDR3 DNA: TGTGCCAGTAGGTCCGGTTTGACCCAGTACTTC. Full variable domain (remainder filled in from reference TRBV19 and TRBJ2-5): DGGITQSPKYLFRKEGQNVTLSCEQNLNHDAMYWYRQDPGQGLRLIYYSQIVNDFQKGDIAEGYSVSREKKESFPLTVTSAQKNPTAFYLCASRSGLTQYFGPGTRLLVL.

The chain has TRBV7-2 and TRBJ2-1; TRBD1 agrees at 10 bases. The length of the CDR3 is 15 residues. With V trimmed by 5 bases and J by 2 bases, 3 bases remained unmatched. Germline V CDR1 and CDR2: SGHTA, FQGNSA. The CDR3 DNA sequence: TGTGCCAGCAGCCGGACAGGGGGAACCTACAATGAGCAGTTCTTC. This encodes CASSRTGGTYNEQFF.

The chain uses TRBV5-6 and TRBJ1-2; TRBD1 might be the D (6 bases). Looked up from germline, CDR1 is SGHDT and CDR2 is YYEEEE. Trimming cost V 0 bases and J 7 bases, with 16 bases left between them. The CDR3 loop spans 15 amino acids. The CDR3 is CASSLGLTGPGGYTF. In nucleotides, the CDR3 is TGTGCCAGCAGCTTGGGGTTGACAGGTCCTGGTGGCTACACCTTC. Looking up the rest from reference TRBV5-6 and TRBJ1-2 gives the full variable domain: DAGVTQSPTHLIKTRGQQVTLRCSPKSGHDTVSWYQQALGQGPQFIFQYYEEEERQRGNFPDRFSGHQFPNYSSELNVNALLLGDSALYLCASSLGLTGPGGYTFGSGTRLTVV.

In this sample, this clone turned up once. The rearrangement joins TRBV10-3 to TRBJ1-3, with 8 bases lining up with TRBD1. The CDR3 runs 18 residues. Unmatched junction bases numbered 11, after V lost 4 bases and J lost 0 bases. Germline V gives CDR1 ENHRY, CDR2 SYGVKD. The CDR3 DNA reads TGTGCCATCAGTGCTATTGGGACAGGTCCAATCTCTGGAAACACCATATATTTT. The encoded protein is CAISAIGTGPISGNTIYF.

There are a few counts of this clone. The J gene is TRBJ1-1, the V gene TRBV29-1; D unresolved. Germline V gives CDR1 SQVTM, CDR2 ANQGSEA. CDR3 length: 15 residues. V lost 3 bases and J lost 0, with 14 bases in between. The CDR3 bases are TGCAGCGTTGAGACAAGGACTGCTATGAACACTGAAGCTTTCTTT. Translation: CSVETRTAMNTEAFF.

This rearrangement joins TRBV5-1 to TRBJ1-3; D remains unclear. There are 15 residues in the CDR3. The ends were cut back, 3 bases at V and 4 bases at J, with 14 bases in the middle. CDR1 is SGHRS and CDR2 is YFSETQ in the germline V gene. The CDR3 DNA reads TGCGCCAGCAGCTCCCTTGGCGGGAACGGAAACACCATATATTTT. This sequence encodes CASSSLGGNGNTIYF. Based on the CDR3 plus reference TRBV5-1 and TRBJ1-3, the full variable domain is KAGVTQTPRYLIKTRGQQVTLSCSPISGHRSVSWYQQTPGQGLQFLFEYFSETQRNKGNFPGRFSGRQFSNSRSEMNVSTLELGDSALYLCASSSLGGNGNTIYFGEGSWLTVV.

The chain recombines TRBV5-1 with TRBJ2-1; 12 positions agree with TRBD2. The V gene end was trimmed by 1 base and the J gene end by 10 bases; junction bases not matched to a gene: 6. Germline CDR1 is SGHRS and CDR2 is YFSETQ. There are 15 residues in the CDR3. In DNA, the CDR3 is TGCGCCAGCAGCTTGTCCTGGACTAGCGGGGACGAGCAGTTCTTC. Protein sequence: CASSLSWTSGDEQFF. Full variable domain (outside the CDR3, taken from reference TRBV5-1 and TRBJ2-1): KAGVTQTPRYLIKTRGQQVTLSCSPISGHRSVSWYQQTPGQGLQFLFEYFSETQRNKGNFPGRFSGRQFSNSRSEMNVSTLELGDSALYLCASSLSWTSGDEQFFGPGTRLTVL.

J is TRBJ2-2 and V is TRBV23-1; possibly TRBD1 for D (6 bases). TRBV23-1 belongs to the ORF category, with a function that is uncertain. The CDR3 covers 15 residues. V was trimmed by 4 bases and J by 5 bases, leaving 14 bases between them. The CDR3, as DNA: TGCGCCAGCAGTCGAAGACAGGTTGTAACCGGGGAGCTGTTTTTT. Protein sequence: CASSRRQVVTGELFF.

This clone was recorded only once. This sequence joins TRBV10-3 and TRBJ2-3; D gene unclear. The length of the CDR3 is 14 residues. Per the germline V gene, CDR1 is ENHRY and CDR2 is SYGVKD. Trimming shortened V by 4 bases and J by 3 bases, and 11 bases separated the two germline ends. The CDR3 DNA is TGTGCCATCAGTGGAGGAAGCCGGACAGATACGCAGTATTTT. It encodes CAISGGSRTDTQYF.

This rearrangement joins TRBV27 to TRBJ1-6; TRBD1 agrees at 8 bases. V lost 8 bases, J lost 0 bases, and 6 bases stayed unmatched. Germline CDR1 reads MNHEY; CDR2 reads SMNVEV (reference sequence). This CDR3 region has 16 residues. CDR3 region: CASRDRGLSYNSPLHF. CDR3 bases: TGTGCCAGCCGAGACAGGGGCCTCTCCTATAATTCACCCCTCCACTTT.

The genes are TRBV4-1 and TRBJ2-7; possible D gene TRBD2, 5 bases. The V end lost 3 bases, the J end lost 4 bases, and 25 bases lay between the germline ends. Germline V lookup: CDR1 MGHRA, CDR2 YSYEKL. The length of the CDR3 is 18 residues. CDR3 DNA sequence: TGCGCCAGCAGCCATGTCAGTCAGCAAGAATATGCGGGTTACGAGCAGTACTTC. This translates into CASSHVSQQEYAGYEQYF.

This clone was detected once. This sequence joins TRBV7-9 and TRBJ1-1; D uncertain. Trimming shortened V by 2 bases and J by 6 bases, and 19 bases separated the two germline ends. This CDR3 spans 16 amino acids. The germline CDR1 and CDR2 sequences are SEHNR and FQNEAQ (reference sequence). This chain's CDR3 is CASSLKWANLRPEAFF. The DNA of the CDR3 is TGTGCCAGCAGCTTAAAATGGGCTAATTTACGTCCTGAAGCTTTCTTT.

The CDR3 sequence is CASSEGLASTYNEQFF. For the CDR3, the DNA is TGTGCCAGCAGTGAAGGACTAGCTAGCACCTACAATGAGCAGTTCTTC. This rearrangement joins TRBV2 to TRBJ2-1; TRBD2 aligns across 7 bases. Losses at the gene ends were 1 base for V and 2 bases for J; bases not matched to a gene: 5. Germline V gene sequence: CDR1 SNHLY, CDR2 FYNNEI. This CDR3 spans 16 amino acids.

This clone has more than one count but fewer than ten. V usage is TRBV25-1 and J usage is TRBJ1-4; D might be TRBD1 (6 bases). Germline V gives CDR1 MGHDK, CDR2 SYGVNS. The V end was cut by 8 bases, the J end by 4 bases, with 14 bases between. The CDR3 consists of 14 residues. The CDR3 bases are TGTGCCAGCCGCCCAGGGGCCCTTAATGAAAAACTGTTTTTT. Its protein is CASRPGALNEKLFF.

This chain joins TRBV27 and TRBJ2-1, with D perhaps matching TRBD1 (6 bases). This CDR3 contains 14 residues. Deletions cut 6 bases from V and 4 bases from J, with 13 bases between. The germline gives CDR1 MNHEY, CDR2 SMNVEV (reference sequence). This CDR3 is CASRARGGYNEQFF. In DNA form, the CDR3 reads TGTGCCAGCAGAGCCAGGGGTGGTTACAATGAGCAGTTCTTC.

The gene calls are TRBV7-8 and TRBJ1-6, with TRBD1 matching 9 bases. Germline V gives CDR1 SGHVS, CDR2 FQNEAQ. The CDR3 spans 16 residues. The J segment lost 6 bases and the V segment lost 0 bases, leaving 3 bases of the junction unmatched. The CDR3 DNA reads TGTGCCAGCAGCTTAGCCGGGACAGGGTTTAATTCACCCCTCCACTTT. It yields the protein CASSLAGTGFNSPLHF.

This clone came up once. The rearrangement uses TRBV11-2 and TRBJ2-2; TRBD1 is a possible D gene (6 bases). The V and J ends lost 4 bases and 6 bases respectively, with 15 bases between them. Germline-derived CDR1 and CDR2 are SGHAT and FQNNGV. This CDR3 comprises 15 residues. The CDR3 DNA follows: TGTGCCAGCAGCTCCGGGACAAGGGATTCCGGGGAGCTGTTTTTT. As protein: CASSSGTRDSGELFF.

This sequence joins TRBV4-1 and TRBJ1-5, with D hard to call. This CDR3 contains 16 residues. V was clipped by 0 bases and J by 3 bases, with 12 bases between them. Germline CDR1 is MGHRA and CDR2 is YSYEKL. This CDR3 is CASSQETHRNNQPQHF. Here the CDR3 DNA reads TGCGCCAGCAGCCAAGAAACCCACAGAAACAATCAGCCCCAGCATTTT.

The V call is TRBV7-8, the J call TRBJ1-5; D gene unclear. This CDR3 has 12 residues. Deletions cut 3 bases from V and 4 bases from J, with 4 bases between. Germline loops: CDR1 SGHVS, CDR2 FQNEAQ. The CDR3 loop reads CASSFPNQPQHF. As DNA, the CDR3 is TGTGCCAGCAGCTTCCCTAATCAGCCCCAGCATTTT.

This chain connects TRBV15 to TRBJ1-1; 7 bases match TRBD1. Per the germline V gene, CDR1 is LNHNV and CDR2 is YYDKDF (reference sequence). The V gene end was trimmed by 2 bases and the J gene end by 0 bases; junction bases not matched to a gene: 6. The CDR3 contains 16 residues. The CDR3 loop is CATSRPRTGLNTEAFF. DNA of the CDR3: TGTGCCACCAGCAGACCCCGGACAGGATTGAACACTGAAGCTTTCTTT.

The V and J genes are TRBV5-1 and TRBJ1-6; TRBD1 is a possible D gene (5 bases). Trimming removed 4 bases from V and 6 bases from J, with 17 bases in between. The germline gives CDR1 SGHRS, CDR2 YFSETQ. The CDR3 has 16 residues. DNA of the CDR3: TGCGCCAGCAGCCCTAGGGCGGGGACGGCTAATTCACCCCTCCACTTT. Protein: CASSPRAGTANSPLHF.

This chain connects TRBV3-1 (or the pseudogene TRBV3-2) to TRBJ1-6; D remains ambiguous. The CDR3 consists of 17 residues. Germline CDR1 LGHDT, CDR2 YNNKEL (reference sequence). V lost 4 bases to trimming and J lost 2 bases, with 15 bases between them. DNA of the CDR3: TGTGCCAGCAGCCTTCGAGGGCCCACAGCCTATAATTCACCCCTCCACTTT. Its protein is CASSLRGPTAYNSPLHF.

In DNA, the CDR3 is TGTGCCACCAGTGATGGGACAGGGAGTAGCACAGATACGCAGTATTTT. Translating gives CATSDGTGSSTDTQYF. The chain combines TRBV24-1 with TRBJ2-3; TRBD1 matches at 9 bases. CDR3 size: 16 residues. Germline values: CDR1 KGHDR, CDR2 SFDVKD. Losses at the gene ends were 3 bases for V and 0 bases for J; bases not matched to a gene: 3.

The genes are TRBV7-9 and TRBJ1-5, with D tentatively TRBD1 (6 bases). CDR1 is SEHNR, CDR2 FQNEAQ, per germline (reference sequence). The germline V and J ends were trimmed by 5 bases and 2 bases, with 10 bases remaining between them. The CDR3 has 14 amino acids. The CDR3 reads CASSPGVGNQPQHF. The CDR3 DNA sequence: TGTGCCAGCAGCCCAGGGGTAGGCAATCAGCCCCAGCATTTT.

V usage is TRBV7-8 and J usage is TRBJ1-6, with TRBD1 as a possible D gene (5 bases). The V and J ends lost 6 bases and 8 bases respectively, with 14 bases between them. The CDR3 totals 14 residues. From germline, CDR1 is SGHVS and CDR2 FQNEAQ. This CDR3 reads CASSVGGFYSPLHF. DNA for the CDR3: TGTGCCAGCAGTGTGGGGGGGTTCTATTCACCCCTCCACTTT.